This T cell receptor beta chain was profiled in a study of blood T cell repertoires in COVID-19. Study-wide background: COVID-19 samples from acute and convalescent phases originated in the United States, Italy and Spain. The analysed material was cDNA or gDNA that came from T cells, B-cell-depleted T cells, or PBMCs.

TCRdb's copy holds only in-frame clones and misses some; the assay was immunoSEQ multiplex PCR. The data show some 99,000 clones, roughly 84% seen once. Per the germline V gene, CDR1 is LNHDA and CDR2 is SQIVND (reference sequence). V dropped 4 bases and J dropped 1; count of bases not matched to a gene: 2. There are 16 residues in the CDR3. Material for sequencing was peripheral blood. This chain links TRBV19 with TRBJ2-6; 9 nucleotides line up with TRBD2. The sequence derives from a woman in her sixties in a cohort sampled during active or convalescent COVID-19. The CDR3, as DNA: TGTGCCAGTAGTAAGCTAGCGGGATCTGGGGCCAACGTCCTGACTTTC. Its protein is CASSKLAGSGANVLTF.